This is a list of T cell receptor beta chains from one sample in a study of T cell repertoires in ileal Crohn's disease. Data came from immunoSEQ multiplex PCR; TCRdb stores just in-frame clones and leaves some out. Altogether 4,500 to 7,000 clones are present, roughly three quarters being singletons, with the ten largest covering roughly 40%. Specimen: ileal tissue. All receptors come from an adult with Crohn's disease. The CDR3 runs from the conserved cysteine through the conserved F or W. The D gene is left open where the match is weak. Where a row states a size, it is once, few, many or the class of an expanded clone; other rows omit it.

j_call v_call clone_size d_call cdr3_aa cdr3_nt
TRBJ2-7 TRBV7-2 . TRBD1 CASSRPDRVYEQYF TGTGCCAGCAGCCGGCCGGACAGGGTCTACGAGCAGTACTTC
TRBJ2-7 TRBV7-2 . . CASSFGAGLSYEQYF TGTGCCAGCAGCTTTGGGGCGGGTCTCTCCTACGAGCAGTACTTC
TRBJ1-1 TRBV7-9 . . CASSFSGSEAFF TGTGCCAGCAGTTTCTCCGGCAGTGAAGCTTTCTTT
TRBJ2-7 TRBV25-1 . TRBD1 CASSGGTGRGEQYF TGTGCCAGCAGTGGGGGGACAGGGAGGGGCGAGCAGTACTTC
TRBJ2-5 TRBV6-6 few . CASSYSRQETQYF TGTGCCAGCAGTTACTCGCGACAAGAGACCCAGTACTTC
TRBJ1-1 TRBV5-6 . . CASSSGAFVNTEAFF TGTGCCAGCAGCTCAGGGGCCTTCGTGAACACTGAAGCTTTCTTT
TRBJ1-2 TRBV7-9 . TRBD1 CASSLAGTGTIGYTF TGTGCCAGCAGCTTAGCCGGGACAGGGACCATCGGCTACACCTTC
TRBJ1-1 TRBV13 . . CASSTQQVMGTEAFF TGTGCCAGCAGCACGCAACAGGTAATGGGGACTGAAGCTTTCTTT
TRBJ2-1 TRBV7-7 . . CASSLGQGAYNEQFF TGTGCCAGCAGCTTAGGGCAGGGAGCCTACAATGAGCAGTTCTTC
TRBJ1-2 TRBV6-6 . . CASSYLGDYGYTF TGTGCCAGCAGTTACCTAGGGGACTATGGCTACACCTTC
TRBJ1-1 TRBV6-1 . TRBD1 CASRLLQGVTEAFF TGTGCCAGCAGACTGCTACAGGGGGTAACTGAAGCTTTCTTT
TRBJ2-5 TRBV7-2 . . CASSLVTTQETQYF TGTGCCAGCAGCTTAGTGACAACACAAGAGACCCAGTACTTC
TRBJ1-4 TRBV6-6 . TRBD1 CASSLGQGTNEKLFF TGTGCCAGCAGTTTAGGACAGGGCACTAATGAAAAACTGTTTTTT
TRBJ2-7 TRBV27 . . CASTRGGRSSYEQYF TGTGCCAGCACGAGGGGTGGCAGATCCTCCTACGAGCAGTACTTC
TRBJ1-2 TRBV5-6 . TRBD1 CASSRGQGDGYTF TGTGCCAGCAGCCGTGGACAGGGGGATGGCTACACCTTC
TRBJ1-1 TRBV27 . . CASSYRRAHTEAFF TGTGCCAGCAGTTACCGCAGGGCACACACTGAAGCTTTCTTT
TRBJ2-7 TRBV2 . . CASRSRERRYEQYF TGTGCCAGCAGGTCGAGGGAGCGGAGGTACGAGCAGTACTTC
TRBJ1-4 TRBV7-2 . TRBD1 CASSLGQANEKLFF TGTGCCAGCAGCTTGGGACAGGCGAATGAAAAACTGTTTTTT
TRBJ1-1 TRBV5-6 . . CASSLGAKKNTEAFF TGTGCCAGCAGCTTGGGGGCCAAGAAAAACACTGAAGCTTTCTTT
TRBJ2-2 TRBV28 . . CASSRQGRTGELFF TGTGCCAGCAGTAGGCAGGGACGGACCGGGGAGCTGTTTTTT
TRBJ1-2 TRBV5-4 . TRBD1 CASSPGTGRTNYGYTF TGTGCCAGCAGCCCTGGGACAGGCAGAACTAACTATGGCTACACCTTC
TRBJ2-7 TRBV4-2 . . CASSSWAYQGSYEQYF TGTGCCAGCAGCTCGTGGGCGTATCAAGGGTCCTACGAGCAGTACTTC
TRBJ2-3 TRBV19 few TRBD1 CASRISGTGVADTQYF TGTGCCAGTAGGATATCCGGGACAGGGGTTGCAGATACGCAGTATTTT
TRBJ2-5 TRBV5-1 . . CASSWQETQYF TGCGCCAGCAGCTGGCAAGAGACCCAGTACTTC
TRBJ1-2 TRBV11-2 . TRBD1 CASSLTGRGYTF TGTGCCAGCAGTTTGACAGGGCGCGGCTACACCTTC
TRBJ2-5 TRBV4-2 . . CASSQERRLLGQETQYF TGTGCCAGCAGCCAAGAGCGTCGACTACTTGGGCAAGAGACCCAGTACTTC
TRBJ2-7 TRBV5-6 . . CASSLLRDPGFSTEQYF TGTGCCAGCAGCTTGTTACGGGACCCGGGCTTCTCCACCGAGCAGTACTTC
TRBJ1-2 TRBV19 . . CASSIRGIYGYTF TGTGCCAGTAGTATACGGGGGATCTATGGCTACACCTTC
TRBJ1-3 TRBV11-2 . . CASSPRTFGSVGNTIYF TGTGCCAGCAGCCCTCGGACGTTCGGTTCGGTAGGAAACACCATATATTTT
TRBJ2-7 TRBV5-5 . . CASSLGAAGANYEQYF TGTGCCAGCAGCTTGGGGGCGGCAGGGGCTAACTACGAGCAGTACTTC
TRBJ2-5 TRBV7-2 . . CASSLLGRPQETQYF TGTGCCAGCAGCTTATTGGGCAGACCCCAAGAGACCCAGTACTTC
TRBJ2-2 TRBV7-5 . . CVRSLVRDRVQNTGELFF TGTGTCAGAAGCTTAGTCAGGGACAGGGTACAGAACACCGGGGAGCTGTTTTTT
TRBJ2-1 TRBV19 once . CASIATASSYNEQFF TGTGCCAGTATCGCGACAGCGAGCTCCTACAATGAGCAGTTCTTC
TRBJ2-3 TRBV5-1 . . CASSLARDGHSDTQYF TGCGCCAGCAGCTTGGCCAGGGACGGGCATTCAGATACGCAGTATTTT
TRBJ2-5 TRBV5-6 . TRBD2 CASSPWTSGRQETQYF TGTGCCAGCAGCCCTTGGACTAGCGGGAGACAAGAGACCCAGTACTTC
TRBJ2-7 TRBV18 few . CASSPGGTYEQYF TGTGCCAGCTCACCAGGAGGGACCTACGAGCAGTACTTC
TRBJ1-2 TRBV6-1 . TRBD1 CASSGTGGRGYTF TGTGCCAGCAGTGGTACAGGGGGAAGAGGCTACACCTTC
TRBJ2-1 TRBV7-3 . TRBD1 CASSLRTGSKDEQFF TGTGCCAGCAGCTTAAGGACAGGGTCTAAGGATGAGCAGTTCTTC
TRBJ1-2 TRBV6-4 large . CASSEFEGANYGYTF TGTGCCAGCAGTGAATTTGAAGGGGCTAACTATGGCTACACCTTC
TRBJ2-2 TRBV7-3 . TRBD1 CASSFGTAMTGELFF TGTGCCAGCAGCTTCGGGACAGCTATGACCGGGGAGCTGTTTTTT
TRBJ2-3 TRBV7-2 . TRBD2 CASTLRGGLTDTQYF TGTGCCAGCACCCTCCGCGGGGGGCTGACAGATACGCAGTATTTT
TRBJ2-1 TRBV7-8 . . CASSQQGYNEQFF TGTGCCAGCAGCCAACAGGGCTACAATGAGCAGTTCTTC
TRBJ2-7 TRBV5-4 once . CASSKDTRWYF TGTGCCAGCAGCAAGGACACACGCTGGTACTTC
TRBJ2-7 TRBV4-2 . . CASSLRDGSSYEQYF TGTGCCAGCAGCCTTAGGGACGGAAGCTCCTACGAGCAGTACTTC
TRBJ1-4 TRBV4-3 . TRBD1 CASSPGQGREKLFF TGCGCCAGCAGCCCCGGACAGGGAAGGGAAAAACTGTTTTTT
TRBJ2-1 TRBV21-1 . . CASSNLKIGGRSPYNEQFF TGTGCCAGCAGCAACTTAAAAATTGGGGGGCGGAGCCCCTACAATGAGCAGTTCTTC
TRBJ2-2 TRBV5-1 . . CASSLGNTGELFF TGCGCCAGCAGCTTGGGGAACACCGGGGAGCTGTTTTTT
TRBJ2-7 TRBV7-2 . . CASSFRGLEGYEQYF TGTGCCAGCAGCTTTAGGGGTCTCGAGGGCTACGAGCAGTACTTC
TRBJ1-2 TRBV29-1 . TRBD1 CSVERTGLTF TGCAGCGTTGAACGGACAGGGCTGACCTTC
TRBJ2-5 TRBV11-2 . TRBD1 CASSPPTGGRETQYF TGTGCCAGCAGCCCGCCGACAGGGGGAAGAGAGACCCAGTACTTC
TRBJ2-7 TRBV11-1 few TRBD1 CASSLAERQGIYEQYF TGTGCCAGCAGCTTAGCAGAGAGACAGGGTATCTACGAGCAGTACTTC
TRBJ1-6 TRBV6-6 . TRBD1 CASSHTGGRVAPLHF TGTGCCAGCAGTCATACAGGGGGAAGGGTGGCACCCCTCCACTTT
TRBJ2-5 TRBV5-1 . . CASSSGLQETQYF TGCGCCAGCAGCTCGGGCCTCCAAGAGACCCAGTACTTC